These T cell receptor beta chains were read from a single sample in a study of T-cell reconstitution after alpha-beta-depleted transplantation in children. TCRdb re-analysed the PCR reads in MiXCR, keeping a single row per CDR3 protein. The sample has hundreds of thousands of distinct CDR3 sequences, around 13% seen once. Material: PBMCs from the stem cell graft donor, obtained from the stem cell graft. These receptors were obtained from a human donor who donated a stem cell graft to a child with combined immunodeficiency. The CDR3 runs from the conserved cysteine through the conserved F or W. A D gene is named only where the DNA matches it firmly. Size values are once, few and many counts, or a class for expanded clones, and some rows have none.

TRBV6-5	-	many	TRBJ2-7	CASSMDARAFYEQYF	TGTGCCAGCAGTATGGATGCGCGGGCCTTCTACGAGCAGTACTTC
TRBV9	TRBD1	many	TRBJ2-2	CASRVDRDNGELFF	TGTGCCAGCAGAGTGGACAGGGACAACGGGGAGCTGTTTTTT
TRBV3-1	-	-	TRBJ1-2	CASSQDWGDGYTF	TGTGCCAGCAGCCAAGATTGGGGGGATGGCTACACCTTC
TRBV25-1	-	few	TRBJ2-5	CASSEFLLLRQETQYF	TGTGCCAGCAGTGAATTCCTCCTACTGCGCCAAGAGACCCAGTACTTC
TRBV6-5	TRBD2	many	TRBJ2-1	CASGGGYNEQFF	TGTGCCAGCGGGGGGGGTTACAATGAGCAGTTCTTC
TRBV5-1	-	-	TRBJ2-1	CASMDPESHTNEQFF	TGCGCCAGCATGGATCCGGAGAGCCATACAAATGAGCAGTTCTTC
TRBV27	-	many	TRBJ2-3	CASSWGAPGTDTQYF	TGTGCCAGCAGTTGGGGGGCGCCTGGCACAGATACGCAGTATTTT
TRBV9	-	few	TRBJ2-1	CASSVVPAVEQFF	TGTGCCAGCAGCGTAGTACCAGCAGTCGAGCAGTTCTTC
TRBV30	TRBD1	-	TRBJ1-5	CAWSVGTGSNQPQHF	TGTGCCTGGAGTGTAGGGACAGGAAGCAATCAGCCCCAGCATTTT
TRBV7-9	-	many	TRBJ2-7	CASSHHLTAGAYEQYF	TGTGCCAGCAGCCATCACCTTACCGCAGGGGCCTACGAGCAGTACTTC
TRBV6-1	TRBD1	once	TRBJ2-7	CASTQPGGFYEQYF	TGTGCCAGCACCCAGCCAGGGGGATTCTACGAGCAGTACTTC
TRBV24-1	-	many	TRBJ1-5	CATADGASQPQHF	TGTGCCACCGCAGACGGGGCAAGTCAGCCCCAGCATTTT
TRBV12-3/TRBV12-4	-	few	TRBJ1-1	CASSSGLGVKTEAFF	TGTGCCAGCAGTTCCGGACTGGGGGTAAAAACTGAAGCTTTCTTT
TRBV3-1	TRBD2	few	TRBJ2-1	CASSQSGLGVSYNEQFF	TGTGCCAGCAGCCAAAGCGGACTAGGGGTCTCCTACAATGAGCAGTTCTTC
TRBV7-2	-	few	TRBJ1-2	CASSLATPTYGYTF	TGTGCCAGCAGCTTAGCTACCCCCACCTATGGCTACACCTTC
TRBV5-8	-	few	TRBJ2-5	CASSLLFGGWGETQYF	TGTGCCAGCAGCTTGCTCTTTGGGGGCTGGGGAGAGACCCAGTACTTC
TRBV11-2	-	few	TRBJ2-1	CASSLVVYNEQFF	TGTGCCAGCAGCTTAGTAGTTTACAATGAGCAGTTCTTC
TRBV7-2	TRBD2	many	TRBJ2-3	CASSPRTSGGTDTQYF	TGTGCCAGCAGCCCACGGACTAGCGGGGGCACAGATACGCAGTATTTT